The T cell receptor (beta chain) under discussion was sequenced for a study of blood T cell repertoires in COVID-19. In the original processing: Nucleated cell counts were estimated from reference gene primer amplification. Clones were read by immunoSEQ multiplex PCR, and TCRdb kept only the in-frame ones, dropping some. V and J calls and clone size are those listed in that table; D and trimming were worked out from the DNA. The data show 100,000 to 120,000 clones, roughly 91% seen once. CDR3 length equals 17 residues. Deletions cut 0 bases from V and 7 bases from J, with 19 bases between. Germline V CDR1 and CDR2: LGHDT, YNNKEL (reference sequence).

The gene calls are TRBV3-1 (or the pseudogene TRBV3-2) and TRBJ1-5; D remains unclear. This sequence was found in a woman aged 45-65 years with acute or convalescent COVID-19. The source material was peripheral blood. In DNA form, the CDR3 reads TGTGCCAGCAGCCAAGATGGGGTGACGGACTGGAAGCAGCCCCAGCATTTT. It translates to CASSQDGVTDWKQPQHF.